A single sample gave rise to the 23 T cell receptor beta chains below, sequenced in a study of tumor and adjacent non-tumor tissue in lung cancer. This sample's RNA came from whole unsorted tissue. More than 3 cm separated this lung sample from the edge of the tumor. A modified ARM-PCR protocol with three rounds of nested PCR amplified TCRbeta. TCRdb re-derived calls from the multiplex PCR reads in MiXCR, one entry per CDR3 protein. The repertoire holds 90,000 to 100,000 distinct CDR3 sequences, 80% seen once, with around 30% in the top ten. The sequenced sample was distant non-tumor lung tissue. All receptors come from a man in his sixties with small cell lung cancer.

This clonotype was seen a handful of times. The chain uses TRBV2 and TRBJ2-1, with 13 bases identical to TRBD2. This CDR3 has 15 amino acids. Unmatched junction bases numbered 9, after V lost 6 bases and J lost 10 bases. In germline, CDR1 is SNHLY, CDR2 FYNNEI. CDR3 DNA sequence: TGTGCCAGCAGGCCCGGACTAGCGGGAGTCGGGGAGCAGTTCTTC. This gives the protein CASRPGLAGVGEQFF.

As to this clonotype: The conserved phenylalanine or tryptophan is not found at the CDR3 terminus, so this likely reflects a read error. The J gene is TRBJ2-7, the V gene TRBV4-2; D remains unclear. CDR1 and CDR2 from the germline V gene are LGHNA and YNFKEQ. This CDR3 is built from 14 residues. The CDR3 bases are TGTGTCAGCAGACAAGATACCGGTGGGAACGAGCAGTACTAC. Amino acid sequence: CVSRQDTGGNEQYY.

CDR3: CSAHTGYAKTGGGRRFYKQYF. The CDR3 nucleotides read TGCAGTGCTCACACTGGATACGCGAAGACAGGGGGCGGGAGGCGATTTTATAAGCAGTACTTC. V is TRBV20-1 and J is TRBJ2-7; 10 nucleotides agree with TRBD1. The CDR3 extends over 21 amino acids. V was clipped by 5 bases and J by 8 bases; unmatched bases: 33. Germline lookup yields CDR1 DFQATT and CDR2 SNEGSKA (reference sequence).

Comments on this clonotype: This likely comes from a read error, as the CDR3 has no conserved phenylalanine or tryptophan at its end. This rearrangement joins TRBV6-6 to TRBJ2-1; tentative D call: TRBD1 (6 bases). CDR3 length: 17 amino acids. The V end was cut by 4 bases, the J end by 8 bases, with 24 bases between. In germline, CDR1 is MNHNY, CDR2 SVGAGI (reference sequence). The CDR3 DNA reads TGTGCCAGCAGTTTCCCGGGACAACGCGCCGCGGGCGATGAGCAGTTCTCA. Residues: CASSFPGQRAAGDEQFS.

The chain couples TRBV19 to TRBJ2-3; D may be TRBD2 (6 bases). Germline CDR1 is LNHDA and CDR2 is SQIVND (reference sequence). The CDR3 extends over 16 amino acids. V lost 8 bases, J lost 0 bases, and 18 bases lay in between. DNA for the CDR3: TGTGCCAGTTCAATCCGGGGGAGATCTAGCACAGATACGCAGTATTTT. Protein sequence: CASSIRGRSSTDTQYF.

In this sample, this clonotype turned up many times. The chain joins TRBV29-1 to TRBJ2-5; D is tentatively TRBD1 or TRBD2 (5 bases each). The V gene's germline CDR1 is SQVTM and CDR2 ANQGSEA. The CDR3 covers 13 residues. Trimming removed 4 bases from V and 5 bases from J, with 14 bases in between. CDR3: CSVGWDARETQYF. For the CDR3, the DNA is TGCAGCGTTGGGTGGGACGCCAGGGAGACCCAGTACTTC.

As regards this clonotype: The junction does not match germline at one end; this may be a read error. The chain links TRBV11-2 to TRBJ2-1; perhaps TRBD1 as D (6 bases). CDR3 length: 14 residues. Germline V gives CDR1 SGHAT, CDR2 FQNNGV. The CDR3 bases are TGTGCCAGCATCTTAACCACAGGGTATAATGAGCAGTTCTTC. Translating gives CASILTTGYNEQFF.

This rearrangement joins TRBV5-6 to TRBJ1-5, with a possible D match to TRBD1 (6 bases). In germline, CDR1 is SGHDT, CDR2 YYEEEE. The CDR3 loop spans 15 amino acids. V lost 2 bases to trimming and J lost 6 bases, with 15 bases between them. The CDR3 is CASSFYGGRFQPQHF. For the CDR3, the DNA is TGTGCCAGCAGCTTCTATGGGGGGCGATTTCAGCCCCAGCATTTT.

V and J are TRBV7-3 and TRBJ2-3; D uncertain. Germline V gene lookup returns CDR1 SGHTA and CDR2 FQGTGA. The CDR3 covers 12 residues. With 5 bases removed from V and 1 base from J, the gap between germline ends came to 4 bases. In DNA form, the CDR3 reads TGTGCCAGCAGCCCGGGCACAGATACGCAGTATTTT. Amino acid sequence: CASSPGTDTQYF. The whole variable domain, remainder taken from reference TRBV7-3 and TRBJ2-3, is GAGVSQTPSNKVTEKGKYVELRCDPISGHTALYWYRQSLGQGPEFLIYFQGTGAADDSGLPNDRFFAVRPEGSVSTLKIQRTERGDSAVYLCASSPGTDTQYFGPGTRLTVL.

The chain couples TRBV7-8 to TRBJ2-1; a possible D gene is TRBD2 (5 bases). This CDR3 has 14 residues. CDR1 and CDR2 from the germline V gene are SGHVS and FQNEAQ. The CDR3 sequence: CTGSSEWTSNEQFF. The CDR3, as DNA: TGTACCGGCAGCTCTGAATGGACTTCCAACGAGCAGTTCTTC.

This rearrangement joins TRBV10-3 to TRBJ2-1, with D unresolved. CDR1 is ENHRY, CDR2 SYGVKD, per germline. The CDR3 consists of 13 residues. V shed 2 bases and J shed 10 bases, with 12 bases lying between them. The CDR3 here is CAISEGVPGEQFF. CDR3 bases: TGTGCCATCAGTGAGGGGGTCCCCGGGGAGCAGTTCTTC.

To note about this clonotype: A junction boundary mismatches the germline segment, possibly from a read error. The chain recombines TRBV20-1 with TRBJ2-3; 9 nucleotides align to TRBD2. The CDR3 extends over 20 amino acids. The germline V gene encodes CDR1 DFQATT and CDR2 SNEGSKA (reference sequence). The CDR3 DNA reads TGCACTGCTAGAGCAGAATGCAGCGCGGGAGGGGGGGAAAGCACAGATACGCAGTATTTT. It encodes CTARAECSAGGGESTDTQYF.

Only one count was recorded for this clonotype. The chain is built from TRBV28 and TRBJ1-2; TRBD1 matches at 9 bases. Germline loops: CDR1 MDHEN, CDR2 SYDVKM. This CDR3 comprises 11 residues. The CDR3 DNA sequence: TGTACCACGGGACAGGGTAGGGGCTACACCTTC. It translates to CTTGQGRGYTF.

This clonotype was counted between two and nine times. Since a much larger clone is just one base distant, this may be a read error. The chain is built from TRBV28 and TRBJ1-3; 7 bases are a match to TRBD1. V trimming: 7 bases; J trimming: 0 bases; junction bases outside the gene matches: 3. The CDR3 runs 14 residues. The germline V gene has CDR1 MDHEN and CDR2 SYDVKM. This CDR3 reads CASTDRNSGNTIYF. The CDR3 DNA reads TGTGCCAGCACGGACAGGAACTCTGGAAACACCATATATTTT.

This clonotype was detected once. Relative to the germline gene, one junction end is altered; a read error may explain this. The gene calls are TRBV6-5 and TRBJ2-1, with D maybe TRBD2 (5 bases). CDR1 is MNHEY, CDR2 SVGAGI, per germline. CDR3 length equals 16 residues. The CDR3 here is CASNYSEAGGLHEQFF. CDR3 nucleotides: TGTGCCAGCAATTACTCGGAGGCGGGTGGGCTCCATGAACAGTTCTTC.

The J gene is TRBJ2-2, the V gene TRBV18, with 11 bases identical to TRBD2. Germline trimming cut 4 bases from V and 3 bases from J; bases unmatched to any gene: 4. Germline CDR1 and CDR2: KGHSH and LQKENI. The CDR3 totals 16 residues. CDR3 nucleotide sequence: TGTGCCAGCTCACGGGGACTAGCGGCACACACCGGGGAGCTGTTTTTT. Translating it yields CASSRGLAAHTGELFF.

Comments on this clonotype: The junction differs from germline at one of its ends, possibly a read error. The chain is built from TRBV29-1 and TRBJ2-5; the D gene is possibly TRBD1 (6 bases). The CDR3 totals 14 residues. Germline V gene sequence: CDR1 SQVTM, CDR2 ANQGSEA. The CDR3 DNA follows: TGCAACGTTGCATTACAGTCTGGGGGCCAGACCCAGTACTTC. Protein sequence: CNVALQSGGQTQYF.

For this clonotype: A read error may produce the germline difference seen at one junction end. The chain recombines TRBV29-1 with TRBJ1-2, with D perhaps TRBD1 (6 bases). The CDR3 sequence is 17 residues long. CDR1 and CDR2 from the germline V gene are SQVTM and ANQGSEA. The CDR3 here is CSVEGGISGQTNYGYIF. DNA for the CDR3: TGCAGCGTTGAAGGCGGTATTTCAGGACAGACTAACTATGGCTACATCTTC.

Worth noting for this clonotype: The junction and the germline gene differ at one end; a read error may be behind it. V is TRBV29-1 and J is TRBJ2-1; 11 bases align to TRBD2. The V gene's germline CDR1 is SQVTM and CDR2 ANQGSEA. The CDR3 has 16 amino acids. As DNA, the CDR3 is TGCAGCATTGAAGTTCAATGGCTAGCGGGAGGCAATGGGCAGTTCTTC. It yields the protein CSIEVQWLAGGNGQFF.

In regard to this clonotype: A junction boundary mismatches the germline segment, possibly from a read error. The chain couples TRBV6-5 to TRBJ1-2; TRBD1 might be the D (5 bases). The CDR3 is 16 amino acids. CDR1 is MNHEY and CDR2 is SVGAGI in the germline V gene. The CDR3 sequence is CANRYSVGIGDYGYIF. The CDR3 bases are TGTGCCAATAGATATTCAGTAGGGATTGGGGACTATGGCTACATCTTC.

This chain links TRBV4-2 with TRBJ1-3; D is ambiguous. The V end lost 3 bases, the J end lost 0 bases, and 18 bases lay between the germline ends. Germline values: CDR1 LGHNA, CDR2 YNFKEQ. This CDR3 region has 18 residues. CDR3 sequence (DNA): TGTGCCAGCAGCCATGTGCATCAATGGGCATCCTCTGGAAACACCATATATTTT. It encodes CASSHVHQWASSGNTIYF.

The V call is TRBV7-9, the J call TRBJ2-7; 8 nucleotides match TRBD2. V lost 5 bases and J lost 3; bases outside the gene matches: 21. The CDR3 runs to 19 residues. Germline V gene sequence: CDR1 SEHNR, CDR2 FQNEAQ (reference sequence). The CDR3 region is CASSLIRGLVGANHYEQYF. CDR3 sequence (DNA): TGTGCCAGCAGCCTAATAAGGGGACTAGTGGGAGCGAACCACTACGAGCAGTACTTC. The full variable domain, in which reference TRBV7-9 and TRBJ2-7 provide the parts outside the CDR3, is DTGVSQNPRHKITKRGQNVTFRCDPISEHNRLYWYRQTLGQGPEFLTYFQNEAQLEKSRLLSDRFSAERPKGSFSTLEIQRTEQGDSAMYLCASSLIRGLVGANHYEQYFGPGTRLTVT.

For this clonotype: At one boundary the junction diverges from the germline segment, which might be a read error. The chain has TRBV7-9 and TRBJ2-7; D remains ambiguous. Germline V lookup: CDR1 SEHNR, CDR2 FQNEAQ (reference sequence). The CDR3 has 13 amino acids. The CDR3 DNA is TGTGACAGCAGCACCCTCCCGGGCCACGAGCAGTACTTC. This translates into CDSSTLPGHEQYF.